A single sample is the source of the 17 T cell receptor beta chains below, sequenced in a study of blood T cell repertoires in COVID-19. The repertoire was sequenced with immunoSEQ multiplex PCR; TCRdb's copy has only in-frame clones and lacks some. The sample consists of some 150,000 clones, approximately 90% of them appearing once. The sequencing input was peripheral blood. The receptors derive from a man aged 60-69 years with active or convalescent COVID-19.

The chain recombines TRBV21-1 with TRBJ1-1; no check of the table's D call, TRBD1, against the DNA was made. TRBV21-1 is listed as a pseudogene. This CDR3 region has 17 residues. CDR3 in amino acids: CASSNGIYREKNTEAFF. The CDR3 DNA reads TGTGCCAGCAGCAATGGAATCTACAGGGAGAAGAACACTGAAGCTTTCTTT.

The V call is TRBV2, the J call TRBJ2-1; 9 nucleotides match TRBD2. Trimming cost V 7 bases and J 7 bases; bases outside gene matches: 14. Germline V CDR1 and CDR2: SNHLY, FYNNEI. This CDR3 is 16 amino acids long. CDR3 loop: CASTESGLAGKNEQFF. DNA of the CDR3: TGTGCCAGCACAGAAAGCGGGCTAGCGGGAAAGAATGAGCAGTTCTTC. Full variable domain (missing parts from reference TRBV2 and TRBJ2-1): EPEVTQTPSHQVTQMGQEVILRCVPISNHLYFYWYRQILGQKVEFLVSFYNNEISEKSEIFDDQFSVERPDGSNFTLKIRSTKLEDSAMYFCASTESGLAGKNEQFFGPGTRLTVL.

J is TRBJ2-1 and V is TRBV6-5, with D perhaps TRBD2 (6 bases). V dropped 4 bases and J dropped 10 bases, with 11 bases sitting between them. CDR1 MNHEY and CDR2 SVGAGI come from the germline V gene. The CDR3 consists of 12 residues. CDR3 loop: CASSSLSGEQFF. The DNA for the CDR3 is TGTGCCAGCAGTTCACTGAGCGGGGAGCAGTTCTTC.

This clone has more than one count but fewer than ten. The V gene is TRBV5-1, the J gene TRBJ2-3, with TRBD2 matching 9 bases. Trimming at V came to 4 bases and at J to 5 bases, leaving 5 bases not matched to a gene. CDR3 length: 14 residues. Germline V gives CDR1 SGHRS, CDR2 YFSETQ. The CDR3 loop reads CASSPRGGRDTQYF. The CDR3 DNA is TGCGCCAGCAGCCCGCGGGGGGGCAGAGATACGCAGTATTTT.

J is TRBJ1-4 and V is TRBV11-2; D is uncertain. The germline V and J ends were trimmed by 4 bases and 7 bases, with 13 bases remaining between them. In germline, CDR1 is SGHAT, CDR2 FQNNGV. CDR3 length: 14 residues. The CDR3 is CASSSQLGAEKLFF. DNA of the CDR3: TGTGCCAGCAGCTCACAGCTTGGCGCTGAAAAACTGTTTTTT.

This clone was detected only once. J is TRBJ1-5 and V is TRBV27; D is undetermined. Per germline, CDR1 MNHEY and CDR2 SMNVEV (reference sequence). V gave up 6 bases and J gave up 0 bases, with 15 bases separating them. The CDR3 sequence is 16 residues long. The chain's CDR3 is CASSPSRGDSNQPQHF. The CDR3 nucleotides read TGTGCCAGCAGCCCATCTCGGGGTGATAGCAATCAGCCCCAGCATTTT.

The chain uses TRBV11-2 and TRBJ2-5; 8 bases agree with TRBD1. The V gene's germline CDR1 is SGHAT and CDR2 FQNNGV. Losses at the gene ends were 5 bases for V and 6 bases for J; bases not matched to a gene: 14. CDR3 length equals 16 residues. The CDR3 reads CASSGAGGDGYKTQYF. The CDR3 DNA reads TGTGCCAGCAGCGGAGCAGGGGGCGATGGTTATAAGACCCAGTACTTC. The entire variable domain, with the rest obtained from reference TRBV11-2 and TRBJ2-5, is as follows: EAGVAQSPRYKIIEKRQSVAFWCNPISGHATLYWYQQILGQGPKLLIQFQNNGVVDDSQLPKDRFSAERLKGVDSTLKIQPAKLEDSAVYLCASSGAGGDGYKTQYFGPGTRLLVL.

The CDR3 loop reads CASSREVVDWAKNIQYF. The CDR3 region has the DNA TGTGCCAGCAGCCGTGAGGTGGTTGATTGGGCCAAAAACATTCAGTACTTC. The chain uses TRBV13 and TRBJ2-4; D not certain. CDR3 length: 17 amino acids. V dropped 5 bases and J dropped 1 base, with 18 bases sitting between them. The V gene's germline CDR1 is PRHDT and CDR2 FYEKMQ (reference sequence).

This CDR3 reads CATRDSYSGNTIYF. The CDR3 DNA is TGTGCCACTCGCGATTCTTACTCTGGAAACACCATATATTTT. The rearrangement links TRBV19 to TRBJ1-3; D gene unclear. V was trimmed by 10 bases and J by 0 bases, leaving 13 bases between them. Germline CDR1 reads LNHDA; CDR2 reads SQIVND (reference sequence). CDR3 length: 14 residues.

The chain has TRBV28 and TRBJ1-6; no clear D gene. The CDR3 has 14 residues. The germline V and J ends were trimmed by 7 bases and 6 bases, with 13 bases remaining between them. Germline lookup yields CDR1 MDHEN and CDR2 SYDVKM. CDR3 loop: CASTARLINSPLHF. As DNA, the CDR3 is TGTGCCAGCACCGCTAGACTGATTAATTCACCCCTCCACTTT.

CDR3 nucleotides: TGTGCCAGCAGTGCCCGAACAGGGTCTGAAGCTTTCTTT. Translating gives CASSARTGSEAFF. V gene TRBV25-1 combines with J gene TRBJ1-1, with D perhaps TRBD1 (6 bases). The CDR3 is 13 amino acids. Germline V lookup: CDR1 MGHDK, CDR2 SYGVNS. With 4 bases removed from V and 6 bases from J, the gap between germline ends came to 12 bases.

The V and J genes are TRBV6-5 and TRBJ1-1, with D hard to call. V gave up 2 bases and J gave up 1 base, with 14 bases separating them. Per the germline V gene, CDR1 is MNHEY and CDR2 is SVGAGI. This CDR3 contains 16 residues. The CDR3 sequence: CASSYADSGGNTEAFF. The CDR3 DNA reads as TGTGCCAGCAGTTACGCTGATTCCGGTGGGAACACTGAAGCTTTCTTT.

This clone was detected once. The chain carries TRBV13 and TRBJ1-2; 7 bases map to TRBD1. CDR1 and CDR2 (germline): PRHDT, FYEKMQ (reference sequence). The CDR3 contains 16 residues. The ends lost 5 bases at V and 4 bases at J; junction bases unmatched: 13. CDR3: CASSPEQGKNGYGYTF. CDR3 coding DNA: TGTGCCAGCAGCCCGGAACAGGGGAAAAACGGCTATGGCTACACCTTC.

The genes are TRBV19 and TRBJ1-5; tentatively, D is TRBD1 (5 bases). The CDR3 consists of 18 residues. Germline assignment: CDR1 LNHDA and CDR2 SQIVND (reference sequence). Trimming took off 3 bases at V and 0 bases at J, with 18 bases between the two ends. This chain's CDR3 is CASSMSFPIGDSNQPQHF. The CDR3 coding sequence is TGTGCCAGTAGTATGAGCTTTCCGATAGGGGATAGCAATCAGCCCCAGCATTTT.

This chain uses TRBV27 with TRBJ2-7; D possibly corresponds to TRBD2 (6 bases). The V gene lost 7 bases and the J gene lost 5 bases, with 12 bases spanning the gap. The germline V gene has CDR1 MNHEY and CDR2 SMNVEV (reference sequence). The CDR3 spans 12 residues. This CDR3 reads CASTRGSHEQYF. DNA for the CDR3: TGTGCCAGCACCCGGGGGAGTCACGAGCAGTACTTC.

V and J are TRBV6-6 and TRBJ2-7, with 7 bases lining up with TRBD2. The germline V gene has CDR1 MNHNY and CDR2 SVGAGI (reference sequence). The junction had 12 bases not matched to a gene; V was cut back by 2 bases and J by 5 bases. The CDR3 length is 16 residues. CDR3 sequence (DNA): TGTGCCAGCAGTTACAGGGGAGGGACTAAGGCCCACGAGCAGTACTTC. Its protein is CASSYRGGTKAHEQYF.

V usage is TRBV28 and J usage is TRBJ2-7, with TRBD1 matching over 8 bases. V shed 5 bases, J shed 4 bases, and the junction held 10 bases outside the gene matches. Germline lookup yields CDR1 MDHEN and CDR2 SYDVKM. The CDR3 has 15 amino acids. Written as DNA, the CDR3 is TGTGCCAGCAGTCCGGGACAGGCATTGAGTTACGAGCAGTACTTC. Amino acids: CASSPGQALSYEQYF.